Listed below are T cell receptor beta chains from one sample, sequenced in a study of T cells in Graves' hyperthyroidism and ophthalmopathy. Each CDR3 protein is one row after TCRdb ran MiXCR on the multiplex PCR reads. The data contain more than 500,000 distinct CDR3 sequences, around 15% of them seen just once; the ten biggest clones take up 3% to 4%. The specimen sequenced was blood. The receptors stem from a woman aged 30 to 39 with Graves' hyperthyroidism. Each CDR3 is given with its conserved first and last residue. The D gene is left open where the match is weak. A row's size may be missing; if present it is once, few, many or a size class.

j_gene: TRBJ2-1
abundance: many
d_gene: TRBD2
v_gene: TRBV5-1
CDR3aa: CASSFSGSNDEQFF
CDR3nt: TGCGCCAGCAGCTTTAGCGGGAGTAACGATGAGCAGTTCTTC

j_gene: TRBJ1-3
abundance: .
d_gene: .
v_gene: TRBV7-9
CDR3aa: CASSQGGSGNTIYF
CDR3nt: TGTGCCAGCTCGCAGGGAGGCTCTGGAAACACCATATATTTT

j_gene: TRBJ1-5
abundance: .
d_gene: .
v_gene: TRBV5-6
CDR3aa: CASSPGPYSNQPQHF
CDR3nt: TGTGCCAGCAGCCCGGGTCCCTATAGCAATCAGCCCCAGCATTTT

j_gene: TRBJ1-5
abundance: many
d_gene: TRBD1
v_gene: TRBV7-3
CDR3aa: CASSPRALSRGSYSNQPQHF
CDR3nt: TGTGCCAGCAGCCCGAGGGCGTTGAGCAGGGGGTCTTATAGCAATCAGCCCCAGCATTTT

j_gene: TRBJ2-1
abundance: few
d_gene: TRBD2
v_gene: TRBV3-1
CDR3aa: CASGSPLGSGSNYEQFF
CDR3nt: TGTGCCAGCGGCTCCCCTTTAGGGAGCGGGAGTAACTATGAGCAGTTCTTC

j_gene: TRBJ2-7
abundance: many
d_gene: .
v_gene: TRBV7-8
CDR3aa: CASSSRGRSSYEQYF
CDR3nt: TGTGCCAGTTCCTCGCGCGGACGGAGCTCCTACGAGCAGTACTTC

j_gene: TRBJ2-1
abundance: many
d_gene: TRBD2
v_gene: TRBV2
CDR3aa: CASKLAGGPNEQFF
CDR3nt: TGTGCCAGTAAACTAGCGGGAGGGCCTAATGAGCAGTTCTTC

j_gene: TRBJ2-5
abundance: many
d_gene: .
v_gene: TRBV28
CDR3aa: CASYPEGDPLQETQYF
CDR3nt: TGTGCCAGCTACCCCGAGGGTGACCCACTGCAAGAGACCCAGTACTTC

j_gene: TRBJ1-2
abundance: .
d_gene: .
v_gene: TRBV12-3/TRBV12-4
CDR3aa: CASSLGPGGWGYGYTF
CDR3nt: TGTGCCAGCAGTTTAGGCCCCGGGGGATGGGGCTATGGCTACACCTTC

j_gene: TRBJ2-7
abundance: many
d_gene: TRBD2
v_gene: TRBV9
CDR3aa: CASSVVSGSMSEQYF
CDR3nt: TGTGCCAGCAGCGTAGTTAGCGGGAGTATGTCCGAGCAGTACTTC

j_gene: TRBJ2-2
abundance: few
d_gene: TRBD1
v_gene: TRBV20-1
CDR3aa: CSASPDRFGGELFF
CDR3nt: TGCAGTGCTAGTCCGGACAGGTTTGGCGGGGAGCTGTTTTTT

j_gene: TRBJ2-5
abundance: .
d_gene: .
v_gene: TRBV15
CDR3aa: CATSRAGTGETQYF
CDR3nt: TGTGCCACCAGCAGAGCAGGGACGGGGGAGACCCAGTACTTC

j_gene: TRBJ2-3
abundance: many
d_gene: TRBD1
v_gene: TRBV29-1
CDR3aa: CSVRTGTGGAGTQYF
CDR3nt: TGCAGCGTGAGAACCGGGACAGGGGGCGCGGGTACGCAGTATTTT

j_gene: TRBJ2-7
abundance: many
d_gene: .
v_gene: TRBV5-1
CDR3aa: CASRLPSKHEQYF
CDR3nt: TGCGCCAGCAGATTACCCAGCAAGCACGAGCAGTACTTC

j_gene: TRBJ2-1
abundance: few
d_gene: TRBD2
v_gene: TRBV5-6
CDR3aa: CASSPRGTRGRGSEQFF
CDR3nt: TGTGCCAGCAGCCCGCGCGGGACTAGGGGTCGTGGAAGTGAGCAGTTCTTC

j_gene: TRBJ1-1
abundance: .
d_gene: .
v_gene: TRBV7-9
CDR3aa: CASSPWTVEAFF
CDR3nt: TGTGCCAGCAGCCCCTGGACGGTTGAAGCTTTCTTT

j_gene: TRBJ1-6
abundance: many
d_gene: TRBD1
v_gene: TRBV2
CDR3aa: CASSVGQGRGYTLHF
CDR3nt: TGTGCCAGCAGTGTAGGACAGGGGCGCGGGTACACCCTCCACTTT

j_gene: TRBJ2-7
abundance: .
d_gene: TRBD2
v_gene: TRBV13
CDR3aa: CASSLGLAGGIYEQYF
CDR3nt: TGTGCCAGCAGCTTAGGGCTAGCGGGAGGTATCTACGAGCAGTACTTC

j_gene: TRBJ2-3
abundance: .
d_gene: .
v_gene: TRBV6-1
CDR3aa: CASSYVPAGDTQYF
CDR3nt: TGTGCCAGCAGTTATGTCCCAGCGGGAGATACGCAGTATTTT

j_gene: TRBJ2-1
abundance: many
d_gene: .
v_gene: TRBV27
CDR3aa: CASSLWAGNYNEQFF
CDR3nt: TGTGCCAGCAGTTTATGGGCGGGGAACTACAATGAGCAGTTCTTC

j_gene: TRBJ1-5
abundance: .
d_gene: .
v_gene: TRBV6-6
CDR3aa: CASSYTRDSNQPQHF
CDR3nt: TGTGCCAGCAGTTACACCCGGGACAGCAATCAGCCCCAGCATTTT

j_gene: TRBJ1-1
abundance: few
d_gene: .
v_gene: TRBV20-1
CDR3aa: CSASKPGVNTEAFF
CDR3nt: TGCAGTGCTTCAAAGCCGGGTGTGAACACTGAAGCTTTCTTT

j_gene: TRBJ2-1
abundance: .
d_gene: .
v_gene: TRBV5-4
CDR3aa: CASRLLLGGPSGEQFF
CDR3nt: TGTGCCAGCCGACTACTACTTGGAGGGCCGTCGGGTGAGCAGTTCTTC

j_gene: TRBJ2-1
abundance: .
d_gene: .
v_gene: TRBV9
CDR3aa: CASSVDDDEQFF
CDR3nt: TGTGCCAGCAGCGTAGATGACGATGAGCAGTTCTTC

j_gene: TRBJ1-2
abundance: .
d_gene: .
v_gene: TRBV27
CDR3aa: CASSFLFGNDYTF
CDR3nt: TGTGCCAGCAGTTTCTTATTCGGGAATGACTACACCTTC

j_gene: TRBJ2-7
abundance: many
d_gene: TRBD1
v_gene: TRBV5-1
CDR3aa: CASSWTGDTYEQYF
CDR3nt: TGCGCCAGCAGTTGGACAGGGGACACCTACGAGCAGTACTTC

j_gene: TRBJ2-1
abundance: many
d_gene: TRBD2
v_gene: TRBV7-9
CDR3aa: CASRTSGSRNEQFF
CDR3nt: TGTGCCAGCAGAACTAGCGGGAGTAGAAATGAGCAGTTCTTC

j_gene: TRBJ2-3
abundance: few
d_gene: .
v_gene: TRBV6-2/TRBV6-3
CDR3aa: CASSSFRSFGTDTQYF
CDR3nt: TGTGCCAGCAGTTCTTTCCGTTCTTTTGGCACAGATACGCAGTATTTT

j_gene: TRBJ1-1
abundance: many
d_gene: .
v_gene: TRBV5-6
CDR3aa: CASSLAPDSEAFF
CDR3nt: TGTGCCAGCAGCTTGGCACCGGACAGTGAAGCTTTCTTT

j_gene: TRBJ2-3
abundance: many
d_gene: .
v_gene: TRBV11-3
CDR3aa: CASSLGPGDTQYF
CDR3nt: TGTGCCAGCAGCTTGGGCCCGGGAGATACGCAGTATTTT

j_gene: TRBJ2-5
abundance: few
d_gene: .
v_gene: TRBV5-8
CDR3aa: CASSSVRQGGTQYF
CDR3nt: TGTGCCAGCAGCTCGGTCCGACAGGGAGGGACCCAGTACTTC

j_gene: TRBJ2-7
abundance: many
d_gene: TRBD1
v_gene: TRBV20-1
CDR3aa: CSAAGQGAREQYF
CDR3nt: TGCAGTGCCGCGGGACAGGGGGCGCGCGAGCAGTACTTC

j_gene: TRBJ2-1
abundance: many
d_gene: .
v_gene: TRBV28
CDR3aa: CASSLQNNEQFF
CDR3nt: TGTGCCAGCAGTTTGCAAAACAATGAGCAGTTCTTC

j_gene: TRBJ1-4
abundance: .
d_gene: .
v_gene: TRBV11-2
CDR3aa: CASSLNYISFATNEKLFF
CDR3nt: TGTGCCAGCAGCCTCAACTACATTAGTTTTGCAACTAATGAAAAACTGTTTTTT

j_gene: TRBJ2-7
abundance: many
d_gene: TRBD1
v_gene: TRBV20-1
CDR3aa: CSASTRGTGASLYEQYF
CDR3nt: TGCAGTGCTAGTACGAGGGGGACAGGGGCATCGTTGTACGAGCAGTACTTC

j_gene: TRBJ2-3
abundance: .
d_gene: .
v_gene: TRBV3-1
CDR3aa: CASSQEASSDTQYF
CDR3nt: TGTGCCAGCAGCCAAGAAGCTAGTTCAGATACGCAGTATTTT

j_gene: TRBJ1-3
abundance: .
d_gene: .
v_gene: TRBV7-9
CDR3aa: CASSSQTAGNTIYF
CDR3nt: TGTGCCAGCAGCTCCCAGACAGCTGGAAACACCATATATTTT

j_gene: TRBJ2-7
abundance: few
d_gene: TRBD2
v_gene: TRBV29-1
CDR3aa: CSVASAYLAGGGYEQYF
CDR3nt: TGCAGCGTCGCCAGTGCCTACCTAGCGGGAGGAGGTTACGAGCAGTACTTC

j_gene: TRBJ1-3
abundance: few
d_gene: .
v_gene: TRBV9
CDR3aa: CASNPLGVSSGNTIYF
CDR3nt: TGTGCCAGCAACCCTTTAGGGGTTAGCTCTGGAAACACCATATATTTT

j_gene: TRBJ1-1
abundance: many
d_gene: .
v_gene: TRBV2
CDR3aa: CASAKNTEAFF
CDR3nt: TGTGCCAGCGCAAAGAACACTGAAGCTTTCTTT

j_gene: TRBJ1-5
abundance: few
d_gene: .
v_gene: TRBV19
CDR3aa: CATQNIGGNQPQHF
CDR3nt: TGTGCCACCCAAAACATAGGGGGCAATCAGCCCCAGCATTTT

j_gene: TRBJ2-7
abundance: .
d_gene: TRBD1
v_gene: TRBV20-1
CDR3aa: CSAPGGLLYEQYF
CDR3nt: TGCAGTGCTCCAGGGGGCTTACTGTACGAGCAGTACTTC

j_gene: TRBJ2-7
abundance: many
d_gene: TRBD2
v_gene: TRBV11-2
CDR3aa: CASSRTSAEQYF
CDR3nt: TGTGCCAGCAGCCGCACTAGCGCCGAGCAGTACTTC

j_gene: TRBJ1-5
abundance: .
d_gene: .
v_gene: TRBV4-1
CDR3aa: CASSQRRDNQPQHF
CDR3nt: TGCGCCAGCAGCCAAAGGAGGGATAATCAGCCCCAGCATTTT

j_gene: TRBJ2-1
abundance: many
d_gene: TRBD2
v_gene: TRBV27
CDR3aa: CASSFPAGEQFF
CDR3nt: TGTGCCAGCAGTTTTCCAGCGGGGGAGCAGTTCTTC

j_gene: TRBJ2-1
abundance: many
d_gene: .
v_gene: TRBV24-1
CDR3aa: CATSDLRGVDEQFF
CDR3nt: TGTGCCACCAGTGATTTAAGGGGTGTTGATGAGCAGTTCTTC

j_gene: TRBJ2-7
abundance: many
d_gene: .
v_gene: TRBV5-1
CDR3aa: CASSPAGRSYEQYF
CDR3nt: TGCGCCAGCAGCCCGGCGGGGCGAAGCTACGAGCAGTACTTC

j_gene: TRBJ2-3
abundance: few
d_gene: TRBD2
v_gene: TRBV7-2
CDR3aa: CASSSAAGEGTDTQYF
CDR3nt: TGTGCCAGCAGCTCGGCGGCGGGAGAGGGGACAGATACGCAGTATTTT

j_gene: TRBJ1-1
abundance: many
d_gene: TRBD1
v_gene: TRBV4-3
CDR3aa: CASSQLPLQGENTEAFF
CDR3nt: TGCGCCAGCAGCCAATTGCCCTTACAGGGGGAGAACACTGAAGCTTTCTTT

j_gene: TRBJ2-7
abundance: many
d_gene: .
v_gene: TRBV4-3
CDR3aa: CASSQDRQANEQYF
CDR3nt: TGCGCCAGCAGCCAAGATAGGCAGGCCAACGAGCAGTACTTC

j_gene: TRBJ1-3
abundance: .
d_gene: .
v_gene: TRBV10-3
CDR3aa: CAIRDSGNTIYF
CDR3nt: TGTGCCATCAGGGACTCTGGAAACACCATATATTTT

j_gene: TRBJ2-5
abundance: .
d_gene: TRBD1
v_gene: TRBV7-3
CDR3aa: CASSLYPGQQETQYF
CDR3nt: TGTGCCAGCAGCTTATACCCGGGACAGCAAGAGACCCAGTACTTC

j_gene: TRBJ2-2
abundance: .
d_gene: TRBD1
v_gene: TRBV7-3
CDR3aa: CASRLGQGLTGELFF
CDR3nt: TGTGCCAGCAGACTGGGACAGGGTTTAACCGGGGAGCTGTTTTTT

j_gene: TRBJ1-4
abundance: .
d_gene: TRBD1
v_gene: TRBV6-1
CDR3aa: CATRRTGYSTNEKLFF
CDR3nt: TGTGCCACAAGAAGGACAGGGTACTCAACTAATGAAAAACTGTTTTTT

j_gene: TRBJ2-3
abundance: .
d_gene: .
v_gene: TRBV13
CDR3aa: CASSSWRIVARDTQYF
CDR3nt: TGTGCCAGCAGCTCCTGGCGAATTGTAGCGAGGGATACGCAGTATTTT

j_gene: TRBJ1-2
abundance: few
d_gene: .
v_gene: TRBV9
CDR3aa: CASSVGSGGADGYTF
CDR3nt: TGTGCCAGCAGCGTAGGTTCCGGGGGTGCTGACGGCTACACCTTC